A selection of T cell receptor beta chains follows, all from one sample in a study of T cell changes during pregnancy in multiple sclerosis. Sequenced by immunoSEQ multiplex PCR; TCRdb stores in-frame clones only, minus some. The sample carries 20,000 or so clones, 90% recorded once. Sequenced material: CD8+ T cells from peripheral blood mononuclear cells, taken in the third trimester of pregnancy. The receptors come from a female donor in good health, enrolled as a control in a pregnancy study. The CDR3 runs from the conserved cysteine through the conserved F or W. The D gene is left open where the match is weak. Rows give clone size only sometimes, using once, few, many, or a class for an expanded clone.

TGCGCCAGCAGCTTAAGCGGGAGCGAGGATACGCAGTATTTT	CASSLSGSEDTQYF	TRBD2	TRBV5-1	TRBJ2-3	.
TGTGCCAGCAGCACAAAGACAGGGGCCGGGCTAAGATCCACAGATACGCAGTATTTT	CASSTKTGAGLRSTDTQYF	TRBD1	TRBV9	TRBJ2-3	once
TGCGCCAGCCGGGTTGCGCTCTCTGGAAACACCATATATTTT	CASRVALSGNTIYF	.	TRBV4-1	TRBJ1-3	.
TGTGCCAGCAGTGCGGCTAGCGGTCACACCGGGGAGCTGTTTTTT	CASSAASGHTGELFF	TRBD2	TRBV6-4	TRBJ2-2	.
TGTGCCAGCAGCCGACACGAGAGCTCCTACAATGAGCAGTTCTTC	CASSRHESSYNEQFF	.	TRBV7-6	TRBJ2-1	.
TGTGCCAGCAGTGAGGGGCGGGGGGAAACGGATACGCAGTATTTT	CASSEGRGETDTQYF	TRBD2	TRBV6-1	TRBJ2-3	.
TGCAGCGTTGAAGCCGAATGGACTGGAATCTACGAGCAGTACTTC	CSVEAEWTGIYEQYF	.	TRBV29-1	TRBJ2-7	.
TGTGCCAGCAGTGAAGTGGGGCTCACTGGGGCCAACGTCCTGACTTTC	CASSEVGLTGANVLTF	.	TRBV7-9	TRBJ2-6	.
TGTGCCAGCAGCCTCGCTAGCGGGAGATACGAGCAGTACTTC	CASSLASGRYEQYF	TRBD2	TRBV11-1	TRBJ2-7	.
TGTGCCAGCAGCTTAAGCGGCTTCGAGCAGTTCTTC	CASSLSGFEQFF	.	TRBV7-9	TRBJ2-1	.
TGTGCCAGCAGCTCCTCCGGGGGAGACAGGGGCCGGAATGAGCAGTTCTTC	CASSSSGGDRGRNEQFF	TRBD1	TRBV11-3	TRBJ2-1	.
TGTGCCAGCAGCTCTGTAGACAATCCCAATGAGCAGTTCTTC	CASSSVDNPNEQFF	.	TRBV5-6	TRBJ2-1	.
TGCGCCAGCAGCCGGGCTAGCGCCTCCTACGAGCAGTACTTC	CASSRASASYEQYF	.	TRBV4-1	TRBJ2-7	.
TGTGCCAGCCGTATTGTTCTCTGGCGGTCGAGCTCCTACAATGAGCAGTTCTTC	CASRIVLWRSSSYNEQFF	.	TRBV6-4	TRBJ2-1	.
TGTGCCAGCTCACTAGGACAGGGAGATGGCTATGGCTACACCTTC	CASSLGQGDGYGYTF	TRBD1	TRBV18	TRBJ1-2	.
TGTGCCATCAGGGACTCATCCTACGAGCAGTACTTC	CAIRDSSYEQYF	.	TRBV10-3	TRBJ2-7	.
TGCGCCAGCAGCCAACTCCCCATGGGAGGGCCGGGCGAGCAGTACTTC	CASSQLPMGGPGEQYF	TRBD2	TRBV4-1	TRBJ2-7	.
TGTGCCAGCAGCTTTTCAGGGTGGTTCACTGAAGCTTTCTTT	CASSFSGWFTEAFF	.	TRBV5-6	TRBJ1-1	.
TGCGCCAGCAGCTTGGGACAGGGGGGCGGCTATGGCTACACCTTC	CASSLGQGGGYGYTF	TRBD1	TRBV5-1	TRBJ1-2	.
TGTGCCAGCAGCGTAGATACAGGGGGGGACGAGCAGTACTTC	CASSVDTGGDEQYF	.	TRBV9	TRBJ2-7	.
TGTGCCAGCAGTGAAACAGGGGTTGGCGGCTACACCTTC	CASSETGVGGYTF	TRBD1	TRBV7-9	TRBJ1-2	.
TGTGCCAGCAGTTCATTTCCGGGACTAGCGGGGATTCCCTACGAGCAGTACTTC	CASSSFPGLAGIPYEQYF	TRBD2	TRBV7-9	TRBJ2-7	.
TGTGCCAGCAGCACAGAAAACACTGAAGCTTTCTTT	CASSTENTEAFF	.	TRBV5-4	TRBJ1-1	.
TGCGCCAGCAGCCAAGTGGGACAGGGCTATGGCTACACCTTC	CASSQVGQGYGYTF	TRBD1	TRBV4-1	TRBJ1-2	.
TGTGCCAGCAGTCCCCTAGCGGAAGGCTACAATGAGCAGTTCTTC	CASSPLAEGYNEQFF	TRBD2	TRBV6-4	TRBJ2-1	.
TGTGCCAGCAGTTCCGCCGGAGGCGAGCAAGATACGCAGTATTTT	CASSSAGGEQDTQYF	.	TRBV28	TRBJ2-3	.
TGTGCCAGCAGTAGGACAGGGGGCGGATGGGGTGGCATTGAAGCTTTCTTT	CASSRTGGGWGGIEAFF	TRBD1	TRBV2	TRBJ1-1	.
TGTGCCAGCAGCGTAGCAGGGGGGCCCTACAATGAGCAGTTCTTC	CASSVAGGPYNEQFF	.	TRBV9	TRBJ2-1	.
TGTGCCAGCGATAAAAGGGGTGAGCAGTTCTTC	CASDKRGEQFF	.	TRBV2	TRBJ2-1	.
TGCGCCAGCAGCCAAGTAACAGGGGATTACGAGCAGTACTTC	CASSQVTGDYEQYF	TRBD1	TRBV4-1	TRBJ2-7	.
TGCGCCAGCAGCTTGGCCGAATGGGGGGTAAACACTGAAGCTTTCTTT	CASSLAEWGVNTEAFF	.	TRBV5-1	TRBJ1-1	.
TGTGCCAGCAGCTTAGTCGGGACTAGGAACAATGAGCAGTTCTTC	CASSLVGTRNNEQFF	TRBD2	TRBV7-9	TRBJ2-1	.
TGTGCCAGCAGTTGGGACAGTCTCCCCAATCAGCCCCAGCATTTT	CASSWDSLPNQPQHF	TRBD1	TRBV28	TRBJ1-5	.
TGTGCCACGAATGACCCGGGAGGGCCGGGGAATGAGCAGTTCTTC	CATNDPGGPGNEQFF	TRBD2	TRBV7-9	TRBJ2-1	.
TGTGCCAGCAGCTTGGTGGCAACCGAGCAGTACTTC	CASSLVATEQYF	.	TRBV5-5	TRBJ2-7	.